This T cell receptor (beta chain) comes out of a study of T cell responses to AZD1222 COVID-19 vaccine. Whole-study context: Pooling of second doses given at about 4 or about 12 weeks was done.

The assay was immunoSEQ multiplex PCR, and TCRdb's table has in-frame clones only and misses some. The sample records about 260,000 clones, about 92% being singletons. This TCR came from an adult in good health. The sequencing here drew on peripheral blood, taken on day 0 of AZD1222 vaccination.

Here the CDR3 reads CASKGTGGRAFF. The CDR3 nucleotides read TGTGCCAGCAAGGGGACAGGGGGCCGAGCTTTCTTT. The chain is built from TRBV28 and TRBJ1-1; 12 nucleotides line up with TRBD1. The CDR3 consists of 12 residues. CDR1 is MDHEN and CDR2 is SYDVKM in the germline V gene. J gave up 10 bases and V 7 bases, and 4 bases lay outside the gene matches.